This T cell receptor beta chain was recorded in a study of early T cells in non-severe SARS-CoV-2 infection. cDNA molecules, individually, were tagged with unique molecular identifiers. TCRdb ran MiXCR on the 5' RACE reads and lists one entry per CDR3 protein. The sample has about 76,000 distinct CDR3 sequences, about 11% seen once. This clonotype was counted between two and nine times. There are 14 residues in the CDR3. V was cut by 6 bases and J by 5 bases, with 16 bases left in between. Germline values: CDR1 MNHEY, CDR2 SVGEGT. Sequenced input: whole blood. J is TRBJ2-5 and V is TRBV6-2 or TRBV6-3, with D possibly matching TRBD1 (6 bases). The receptor was derived from an adult who was a healthcare worker with PCR-confirmed SARS-CoV-2 infection or an uninfected control (not recorded which). The CDR3 coding sequence is TGTGCCAGCAGCCAGCACAGGGTAGGGGAGACCCAGTACTTC. Its translation is CASSQHRVGETQYF.